The 9 T cell receptor beta chains below all came from one sample that was sequenced in a study of T cell responses to AZD1222 COVID-19 vaccine. Only in-frame clones appear in the TCRdb table, and some are missing; sequencing was by immunoSEQ multiplex PCR. This sample has approximately 150,000 clones, with roughly 87% found just once. This specimen was peripheral blood, taken 28 days after the second AZD1222 dose. The origin of the receptors is an adult who received the AZD1222 COVID-19 vaccine.

The chain combines TRBV5-1 with TRBJ1-5, with a weak D call TRBD1 (5 bases). The CDR3 is 14 amino acids. The germline CDR1 and CDR2 sequences are SGHRS and YFSETQ. V lost 2 bases, J lost 4 bases, and 10 bases lay in between. For the CDR3, the DNA is TGCGCCAGCAGCTTACTAGACAGAAATCAGCCCCAGCATTTT. Translation: CASSLLDRNQPQHF.

The chain joins TRBV25-1 to TRBJ1-5; D remains unclear. CDR3 length: 14 residues. V shed 0 bases and J shed 1 base, with 4 bases lying between them. Germline V CDR1 and CDR2: MGHDK, SYGVNS. CDR3 in amino acids: CASSEYTSNQPQHF. As DNA, the CDR3 is TGTGCCAGCAGTGAATATACGAGCAATCAGCCCCAGCATTTT.

The gene calls are TRBV30 and TRBJ2-2; 9 nucleotides match TRBD2. Trimming took 2 bases from V and 3 from J; bases not matched to a gene: 1. From germline, CDR1 is GTSNPN and CDR2 SVGIG (reference sequence). This CDR3 region has 14 residues. The CDR3 nucleotides are TGTGCCTGGAGTCGACTAGCGGACACCGGGGAGCTGTTTTTT. It yields the protein CAWSRLADTGELFF.

This clone was counted a single time. The chain joins TRBV5-1 to TRBJ2-7; D is possibly TRBD1 (6 bases). The length of the CDR3 is 17 residues. Between the trimmed V and J ends, which lost 3 bases and 0 bases, there was a span of 19 bases. Germline lookup yields CDR1 SGHRS and CDR2 YFSETQ. The DNA of the CDR3 is TGCGCCAGCAGCTGGGGGCAGGGGACGGCCCGCTCCTACGAGCAGTACTTC. Residues: CASSWGQGTARSYEQYF. Complete variable domain (other parts from reference TRBV5-1 and TRBJ2-7): KAGVTQTPRYLIKTRGQQVTLSCSPISGHRSVSWYQQTPGQGLQFLFEYFSETQRNKGNFPGRFSGRQFSNSRSEMNVSTLELGDSALYLCASSWGQGTARSYEQYFGPGTRLTVT.

The chain joins TRBV5-6 to TRBJ1-1, with a possible D match to TRBD1 (5 bases). V lost 5 bases and J lost 10, with 18 bases in between. The CDR3 has 13 amino acids. Germline CDR1 and CDR2: SGHDT and YYEEEE. CDR3 DNA sequence: TGTGCCAGCAGTTTGTTGCAGGGACGGGTAGCTTTCTTT. It translates to CASSLLQGRVAFF.

The chain uses TRBV9 and TRBJ2-3, with 9 nucleotides matching TRBD2. V was clipped by 6 bases and J by 2 bases; unmatched bases: 13. This CDR3 has 17 residues. Germline CDR1 reads SGDLS; CDR2 reads YYNGEE. CDR3 residues: CASTPLFGGGATDTQYF. DNA of the CDR3: TGTGCCAGCACTCCTTTGTTCGGCGGGGGGGCCACAGATACGCAGTATTTT.

The V and J genes are TRBV6-1 and TRBJ1-2; possibly TRBD1 for D (6 bases). The CDR3 spans 17 residues. The germline gives CDR1 MNHNS, CDR2 SASEGT. V was shortened by 0 bases and J by 4 bases, with 18 bases between the two germline ends. In nucleotides, the CDR3 is TGTGCCAGCAGTGAAGCACCGCCCCAAGGGGGTGGCTATGGCTACACCTTC. Translated: CASSEAPPQGGGYGYTF.

The rearrangement links TRBV2 to TRBJ1-5, with D unclear. The CDR3 loop spans 15 amino acids. The V end lost 5 bases, the J end lost 3 bases, and 14 bases lay between the germline ends. Germline-derived CDR1 and CDR2 are SNHLY and FYNNEI. The CDR3 spells CASSPFRSLNQPQHF. The CDR3 DNA reads TGTGCCAGCAGTCCCTTCCGCAGCCTCAATCAGCCCCAGCATTTT.

This rearrangement joins TRBV10-3 to TRBJ1-4; 11 bases map to TRBD1. There are 13 residues in the CDR3. The junction had 2 bases not matched to a gene; V was cut back by 6 bases and J by 8 bases. Germline values: CDR1 ENHRY, CDR2 SYGVKD. The DNA for the CDR3 is TGTGCCATCAGAGGGACAGGGGGAGAAAAACTGTTTTTT. As protein: CAIRGTGGEKLFF.